This T cell receptor (beta chain) was recovered during a study of CD8 T cells in ankylosing spondylitis. Study results and caveats: For ankylosing spondylitis blood, a TCR beta motif of under 10 highly homologous variants appeared characteristic. Past research had described some motif variants in reactive arthritis synovial fluid and blood. Matched ankylosing spondylitis synovial fluid reportedly showed significant enrichment of disease-linked clones.

This clonotype was counted between two and nine times. Its antigen is not identified. Preparation of TCR beta libraries was done by quantitative 5'-RACE with molecular barcodes. TCRdb fed the 5' RACE reads into MiXCR, producing one record per CDR3 protein. This sample yields 500,000 to 650,000 distinct CDR3 sequences, of which about 5.2% are seen a single time; 3% to 4% belongs to the top ten. Germline CDR1 and CDR2: SNHLY and FYNNEI. V was pared by 10 bases and J by 7 bases, with 26 bases of the junction left unmatched. This CDR3 has 18 amino acids. This clonotype was obtained from a male donor with ankylosing spondylitis. Sample: blood, either unsorted or a sorted T cell fraction (not recorded which). The V gene is TRBV2, the J gene TRBJ1-2, with TRBD1 matching over 8 bases. DNA of the CDR3: TGTGCCAACTGGGTACGGGACAGGTTGCCGGTAAGATCTGCTGGCTACACCTTC. Translation: CANWVRDRLPVRSAGYTF.